The 25 T cell receptor beta chains given below trace back to one sample, sequenced in a study of T cell repertoires in cytomegalovirus infection. TCRdb called the reads again in MiXCR, with one record for every CDR3 protein. The sample lists roughly 320,000 distinct CDR3 sequences, about 8.8% seen once, with around 2.5% in the top ten. Sequences were obtained from PBMCs. These receptors came from a human donor in good health (CMV status not recorded). Some clones in this sample may be carry-over from other donors' samples.

This clonotype appeared many times. The V and J genes are TRBV11-2 and TRBJ2-4; D not certain. V was trimmed by 0 bases and J by 9 bases, leaving 12 bases between them. The CDR3 loop spans 14 amino acids. Germline CDR1 and CDR2: SGHAT and FQNNGV. Here the CDR3 DNA reads TGTGCCAGCAGCTTAGACCACTCTCCGGGCATTCAGTACTTC. Amino acid sequence: CASSLDHSPGIQYF.

This clonotype occurred many times. V is TRBV4-2 and J is TRBJ1-5, with D perhaps matching TRBD1 (6 bases). This CDR3 is built from 15 residues. Germline-derived CDR1 and CDR2 are LGHNA and YNFKEQ. Trimming removed 0 bases from V and 1 base from J, with 7 bases in between. Here the CDR3 reads CASSQDRGSNQPQHF. The CDR3 coding sequence is TGTGCCAGCAGCCAAGATAGGGGGAGCAATCAGCCCCAGCATTTT.

There are a few counts of this clonotype. The rearrangement uses TRBV29-1 and TRBJ1-1; D is perhaps TRBD1 (5 bases). CDR1 and CDR2 (germline): SQVTM, ANQGSEA. CDR3 length equals 14 residues. Trimming left V 2 bases short and J 0 bases short, with 10 bases between. The CDR3 sequence: CSVELGTLNTEAFF. The DNA for the CDR3 is TGCAGCGTTGAACTCGGGACGTTGAACACTGAAGCTTTCTTT.

This clonotype was counted at least ten times. The chain uses TRBV7-2 and TRBJ2-7; no reliable D call. Germline V gene sequence: CDR1 SGHTA, CDR2 FQGNSA. There are 15 residues in the CDR3. Trimming left V 0 bases short and J 0 bases short, with 9 bases between. The CDR3 region is CASSLALGRSYEQYV. The CDR3 nucleotides are TGTGCCAGCAGCTTAGCGTTGGGCCGCTCCTACGAGCAGTACGTC.

This clonotype appeared many times. The rearrangement uses TRBV3-1 and TRBJ1-6; D possibly corresponds to TRBD1 (6 bases). Germline loops: CDR1 LGHDT, CDR2 YNNKEL (reference sequence). This CDR3 has 14 residues. V lost 2 bases to trimming and J lost 9 bases, with 11 bases between them. Here the CDR3 reads CASSQRQGSSPLHF. The CDR3, as DNA: TGTGCCAGCAGCCAAAGGCAGGGGAGTTCACCCCTCCACTTT.

This clonotype was recorded many times. The rearrangement uses TRBV6-6 and TRBJ1-2, with 9 bases lining up with TRBD1. In germline, CDR1 is MNHNY, CDR2 SVGAGI (reference sequence). The CDR3 spans 14 residues. J lost 6 bases, V lost 4 bases, and 6 bases had no gene match. CDR3 amino acids: CASSSGQGPNGYTF. CDR3 nucleotides: TGTGCCAGCAGTTCAGGACAGGGGCCGAATGGCTACACCTTC.

This clonotype appeared many times. The genes are TRBV14 and TRBJ1-1, with D unresolved. CDR1 and CDR2 from the germline V gene are SGHDN and FVKESK. The CDR3 has 13 residues. Between the trimmed V and J ends, which lost 6 bases and 1 base, there was a span of 9 bases. DNA of the CDR3: TGTGCCAGCAGTCCCTGGCAGAACACTGAAGCTTTCTTT. Translation: CASSPWQNTEAFF.

The sample holds many counts of this clonotype. The V call is TRBV7-6, the J call TRBJ2-2, with a weak D call TRBD1 (6 bases). The V end lost 5 bases, the J end lost 0 bases, and 13 bases lay between the germline ends. Germline V CDR1 and CDR2: SGHVS, FNYEAQ. The CDR3 runs to 16 residues. The CDR3 DNA reads as TGTGCCAGCAGCCGGTGGGACAAACCGAACACCGGGGAGCTGTTTTTT. This sequence encodes CASSRWDKPNTGELFF. The whole variable domain, remainder taken from reference TRBV7-6 and TRBJ2-2, is GAGVSQSPRYKVTKRGQDVALRCDPISGHVSLYWYRQALGQGPEFLTYFNYEAQQDKSGLPNDRFSAERPEGSISTLTIQRTEQRDSAMYRCASSRWDKPNTGELFFGEGSRLTVL.

The rearrangement links TRBV29-1 to TRBJ2-1; D is perhaps TRBD1 (5 bases). Germline CDR1 SQVTM, CDR2 ANQGSEA. The length of the CDR3 is 14 residues. V gave up 4 bases and J gave up 0 bases, with 10 bases separating them. DNA of the CDR3: TGCAGCGTTGTATCGGACAACTCCTACAATGAGCAGTTCTTC. This codes for CSVVSDNSYNEQFF.

In this sample, this clonotype turned up many times. The V and J genes are TRBV7-2 and TRBJ2-2; D tentatively reads TRBD1 or TRBD2 (7 bases each). This CDR3 is built from 14 residues. In germline, CDR1 is SGHTA, CDR2 FQGNSA. Deletions cut 2 bases from V and 10 bases from J, with 14 bases between. CDR3 amino acids: CASSLQGGTVELFF. The CDR3 coding sequence is TGTGCCAGCAGCTTACAGGGGGGGACTGTGGAGCTGTTTTTT. Supplemented by reference TRBV7-2 and TRBJ2-2, the full variable domain reads GAGVSQSPSNKVTEKGKDVELRCDPISGHTALYWYRQSLGQGLEFLIYFQGNSAPDKSGLPSDRFSAERTGGSVSTLTIQRTQQEDSAVYLCASSLQGGTVELFFGEGSRLTVL.

The chain joins TRBV29-1 to TRBJ2-1; D uncertain. CDR3 length equals 13 residues. Germline CDR1 SQVTM, CDR2 ANQGSEA. V gave up 4 bases and J gave up 9 bases, with 16 bases separating them. The CDR3 here is CSVASPLSGEQFF. The DNA for the CDR3 is TGCAGCGTTGCCAGTCCCCTTTCCGGTGAGCAGTTCTTC.

Judged by abundance, this clonotype is medium-sized. The rearrangement joins TRBV7-9 to TRBJ1-2; 9 bases map to TRBD1. Trimming removed 1 base from V and 7 bases from J; junction bases left unmatched: 7. Germline V CDR1 and CDR2: SEHNR, FQNEAQ (reference sequence). This CDR3 has 15 residues. In DNA, the CDR3 is TGTGCCAGCAGCTTAGACAGTGACAGGGGGTCTGGCTACACCTTC. This encodes CASSLDSDRGSGYTF.

With regard to this clonotype: Sequence at one end of the junction differs from germline and may be a read error. This chain links TRBV12-3 or TRBV12-4 with TRBJ1-6; no firm D call. CDR3 length equals 15 residues. In DNA form, the CDR3 reads TGTGCCAACAGTTTAGCGCTCAGTAACAATTCACCCCTCCACTTT. Its protein is CANSLALSNNSPLHF.

Ten or more counts support this clonotype. The chain employs TRBV7-9 and TRBJ1-1, with no clear D. V dropped 5 bases and J dropped 3 bases, with 10 bases sitting between them. From germline, CDR1 is SEHNR and CDR2 FQNEAQ (reference sequence). The CDR3 covers 13 residues. The chain's CDR3 is CASSVRADTEAFF. The CDR3 DNA sequence: TGTGCCAGCAGCGTTCGGGCGGACACTGAAGCTTTCTTT. The variable domain in full, completed from reference TRBV7-9 and TRBJ1-1, reads DTGVSQNPRHKITKRGQNVTFRCDPISEHNRLYWYRQTLGQGPEFLTYFQNEAQLEKSRLLSDRFSAERPKGSFSTLEIQRTEQGDSAMYLCASSVRADTEAFFGQGTRLTVV.

V and J are TRBV19 and TRBJ2-5, with D hard to call. Germline values: CDR1 LNHDA, CDR2 SQIVND (reference sequence). V dropped 4 bases and J dropped 0 bases, with 9 bases sitting between them. The CDR3 has 14 amino acids. The CDR3 protein is CASSKATNQETQYF. The CDR3, as DNA: TGTGCCAGTAGTAAGGCTACCAACCAAGAGACCCAGTACTTC.

At least ten counts were recorded for this clonotype. V gene TRBV20-1 combines with J gene TRBJ2-3; D is undetermined. V lost 1 base and J lost 0, with 5 bases in between. Germline CDR1 and CDR2: DFQATT and SNEGSKA (reference sequence). The length of the CDR3 is 13 residues. CDR3: CSARVASTDTQYF. In nucleotides, the CDR3 is TGCAGTGCTAGAGTCGCTAGCACAGATACGCAGTATTTT.

This clonotype was seen many times. This chain uses TRBV5-5 with TRBJ1-1, with D possibly being TRBD1 (5 bases). CDR3 length: 14 residues. Germline V lookup: CDR1 SGHKS, CDR2 YYEKEE (reference sequence). The V gene lost 4 bases and the J gene lost 4 bases, with 14 bases spanning the gap. The CDR3 DNA is TGTGCCAGCAGCCACAGCGAGGGGCGCACTGAAGCTTTCTTT. Translated: CASSHSEGRTEAFF.

The chain couples TRBV19 to TRBJ1-5; no clear D. The CDR3 has 15 residues. The V and J ends lost 2 bases and 4 bases respectively, with 12 bases between them. In germline, CDR1 is LNHDA, CDR2 SQIVND (reference sequence). The CDR3 DNA reads TGTGCCAGTAGTATAAAGGAGGGAAGGAATCAGCCCCAGCATTTT. Translating gives CASSIKEGRNQPQHF.

This clonotype was observed at least ten times. The chain joins TRBV6-2 or TRBV6-3 to TRBJ1-1; the D gene is possibly TRBD1 (6 bases). The CDR3 is made up of 15 amino acids. V lost 0 bases to trimming and J lost 2 bases, with 10 bases between them. CDR1 MNHEY and CDR2 SVGEGT come from the germline V gene. The CDR3 coding sequence is TGTGCCAGCAGTTACTCTGGACAGATTAACACTGAAGCTTTCTTT. Its protein product is CASSYSGQINTEAFF.

This clonotype has at least ten counts. The chain uses TRBV6-1 and TRBJ1-1, with a weak D call TRBD1 (5 bases). This CDR3 spans 17 amino acids. V gave up 6 bases and J gave up 1 base, with 21 bases separating them. Germline V lookup: CDR1 MNHNS, CDR2 SASEGT. The CDR3 DNA reads as TGTGCCAGCAGGGGTCAAATTCCGGGACGGAGGAACACTGAAGCTTTCTTT. Its translation is CASRGQIPGRRNTEAFF.

This clonotype was recorded many times. V is TRBV5-4 and J is TRBJ1-1; 7 bases are a match to TRBD1. V lost 3 bases to trimming and J lost 0 bases; unmatched junction nucleotides: 5. CDR3 length: 15 amino acids. The germline V gene has CDR1 SGHNT and CDR2 YYREEE (reference sequence). The CDR3 nucleotides are TGTGCCAGCAGCTCCAGGGACAGCATGAACACTGAAGCTTTCTTT. The encoded protein is CASSSRDSMNTEAFF.

The chain joins TRBV2 to TRBJ2-7, with 7 bases aligning to TRBD1. CDR1 SNHLY and CDR2 FYNNEI come from the germline V gene. The CDR3 is made up of 15 amino acids. With 6 bases clipped from V and 6 bases from J, the junction kept 14 bases outside the gene matches. CDR3 sequence reads: CASRRLTKTGSEQYF. In nucleotides, the CDR3 is TGTGCCAGCAGGCGACTAACCAAGACAGGGTCCGAGCAGTACTTC.

This clonotype has at least ten counts. V gene TRBV2 combines with J gene TRBJ1-1; TRBD1 matches 8 bases. Trimming at V came to 6 bases and at J to 3 bases, leaving 15 bases not matched to a gene. This CDR3 contains 17 residues. Germline V gene data show CDR1 as SNHLY and CDR2 as FYNNEI. The CDR3 sequence is CASRLTANRGGYTEAFF. The CDR3, as DNA: TGTGCCAGCAGGCTCACGGCCAACAGGGGGGGATACACTGAAGCTTTCTTT.

This clonotype showed up many times. This rearrangement joins TRBV25-1 to TRBJ1-2; D is ambiguous. Trimming removed 3 bases from V and 6 bases from J, with 14 bases in between. The CDR3 runs 14 residues. The germline V gene encodes CDR1 MGHDK and CDR2 SYGVNS. The CDR3 DNA reads as TGTGCCAGCAGTGACCTCCTTATGAGCCATGGCTACACCTTC. It yields the protein CASSDLLMSHGYTF.

This clonotype was picked up a small number of times. The rearrangement joins TRBV20-1 to TRBJ2-2; TRBD2 matches at 9 bases. V shed 2 bases, J shed 1 base, and the junction held 11 bases outside the gene matches. Germline V gene sequence: CDR1 DFQATT, CDR2 SNEGSKA (reference sequence). CDR3 length equals 18 residues. The CDR3 reads CSARSGTSRFLNTGELFF. DNA of the CDR3: TGCAGTGCTAGATCCGGGACTAGCCGATTTTTGAACACCGGGGAGCTGTTTTTT.